This TCR beta chain was identified in a study of cytomegalovirus exposure and HLA in healthy donors. General study results and limits: Earlier analysis looked at TCR beta V segments, and most were productive about 90% or about 30% of the time.

Primers included in the PCR were 60 Vbeta and 13 Jbeta primers. Data came from immunoSEQ multiplex PCR; TCRdb stores just in-frame clones and leaves some out. The sample consists of 240,000 or so clones, 70% to 90% of them appearing once. The V gene end was trimmed by 5 bases and the J gene end by 6 bases; junction bases not matched to a gene: 10. Germline V CDR1 and CDR2: LNHDA, SQIVND (reference sequence). This CDR3 region has 15 residues. Points on this clone: Its target is unknown.

The TCR comes from a woman aged 60 to 75 in good health and CMV-seropositive. This chain joins TRBV19 and TRBJ2-7; 10 nucleotides match TRBD2. Sequenced sample: PBMCs. DNA for the CDR3: TGTGCCAGTAGTCCACTGCTAGCGGGAGCCCCCGAGCAGTACTTC. This encodes CASSPLLAGAPEQYF.